This is a list of T cell receptor beta chains from one sample in a study of beta chain features in type 1 diabetes. The data were produced by immunoSEQ multiplex PCR, yet TCRdb's version contains in-frame clones alone and is incomplete. The sample yields 30,000 to 40,000 clones, about two thirds seen once. Sequenced: Tregs from blood. These receptors came from a woman aged 30 to 39 in good health. CDR3s include the opening cysteine and the closing phenylalanine or tryptophan. Fields, in order: clone size, V gene, J gene, D gene, CDR3 protein, CDR3 DNA. A D gene is named only where the DNA matches it firmly. Size tells how often a clone was seen (once, few, many) or the class of an expanded clone, and some rows leave it out.

clone_size: .
v_call: TRBV7-3
j_call: TRBJ2-7
d_call: TRBD1
cdr3_aa: CASSPNAGQGYEQYF
cdr3_nt: TGTGCCAGCAGCCCTAACGCGGGACAGGGCTACGAGCAGTACTTC

clone_size: .
v_call: TRBV7-2
j_call: TRBJ2-3
d_call: .
cdr3_aa: CASSFQRLADTQYF
cdr3_nt: TGTGCCAGCAGCTTCCAGCGGTTGGCAGATACGCAGTATTTT

clone_size: .
v_call: TRBV27
j_call: TRBJ2-7
d_call: .
cdr3_aa: CASSLPGMGWQYF
cdr3_nt: TGTGCCAGCAGTTTACCAGGGATGGGGTGGCAGTACTTC

clone_size: few
v_call: TRBV27
j_call: TRBJ1-2
d_call: TRBD1
cdr3_aa: CASSLDRGRVYTF
cdr3_nt: TGTGCCAGCAGTTTAGACAGGGGCCGGGTCTACACCTTC

clone_size: .
v_call: TRBV28
j_call: TRBJ2-2
d_call: .
cdr3_aa: CASSFHGYTGELFF
cdr3_nt: TGTGCCAGCAGTTTCCACGGGTACACCGGGGAGCTGTTTTTT

clone_size: .
v_call: TRBV7-2
j_call: TRBJ2-1
d_call: TRBD1
cdr3_aa: CASSFQGASYNEQFF
cdr3_nt: TGTGCCAGCAGCTTTCAGGGGGCCTCCTACAATGAGCAGTTCTTC

clone_size: .
v_call: TRBV29-1
j_call: TRBJ2-5
d_call: TRBD1
cdr3_aa: CSVGWGPGQGIGTQYF
cdr3_nt: TGCAGCGTTGGATGGGGGCCGGGACAGGGTATTGGGACCCAGTACTTC

clone_size: .
v_call: TRBV7-7
j_call: TRBJ2-3
d_call: .
cdr3_aa: CASSPGLNTDTQYF
cdr3_nt: TGTGCTAGCAGCCCAGGGCTTAACACAGATACGCAGTATTTT

clone_size: .
v_call: TRBV29-1
j_call: TRBJ1-1
d_call: .
cdr3_aa: CSVEGRGNTEAFF
cdr3_nt: TGCAGCGTTGAGGGGAGAGGGAACACTGAAGCTTTCTTT

clone_size: few
v_call: TRBV29-1
j_call: TRBJ2-2
d_call: .
cdr3_aa: CSGGGIVTGELFF
cdr3_nt: TGCAGCGGTGGAGGGATCGTCACCGGGGAGCTGTTTTTT

clone_size: .
v_call: TRBV2
j_call: TRBJ2-7
d_call: .
cdr3_aa: CASKDSWSSYEQYF
cdr3_nt: TGTGCCAGCAAAGATTCGTGGAGCTCCTACGAGCAGTACTTC

clone_size: .
v_call: TRBV7-9
j_call: TRBJ2-1
d_call: TRBD2
cdr3_aa: CASSLPSRLAGVRNEQFF
cdr3_nt: TGTGCCAGCAGCTTACCTTCTCGGCTAGCGGGAGTTCGGAATGAGCAGTTCTTC

clone_size: once
v_call: TRBV5-1
j_call: TRBJ2-1
d_call: .
cdr3_aa: CASRHGTGYNEQFF
cdr3_nt: TGCGCCAGCAGGCACGGGACTGGCTACAATGAGCAGTTCTTC

clone_size: once
v_call: TRBV5-1
j_call: TRBJ1-1
d_call: .
cdr3_aa: CASSLARDRNTEAFF
cdr3_nt: TGCGCCAGCAGCTTGGCCCGCGACAGGAACACTGAAGCTTTCTTT

clone_size: .
v_call: TRBV7-2
j_call: TRBJ2-3
d_call: TRBD2
cdr3_aa: CASSPRLAGFTDTQYF
cdr3_nt: TGTGCCAGCAGTCCTCGACTAGCGGGTTTCACAGATACGCAGTATTTT

clone_size: .
v_call: TRBV28
j_call: TRBJ2-1
d_call: .
cdr3_aa: CASSLTRAYNEQFF
cdr3_nt: TGTGCCAGCAGTTTAACCAGGGCTTACAATGAGCAGTTCTTC